The 4 T cell receptor beta chains listed next were all sequenced from one sample in a study of T cell responses to AZD1222 COVID-19 vaccine. Sequenced by immunoSEQ multiplex PCR; TCRdb stores in-frame clones only, minus some. Of 130,000 or so clones in the sample, approximately 92% are singletons; the top ten hold around 1.9%. The specimen was peripheral blood, collected 28 days after the second AZD1222 dose. All receptors derive from an adult who received the AZD1222 COVID-19 vaccine.

This rearrangement joins TRBV5-8 to TRBJ2-1; maybe TRBD1 (6 bases). The germline CDR1 and CDR2 sequences are SGHTS and YDEGEE. Trimming pared 3 bases from V and 8 bases from J, leaving 21 bases between. The CDR3 is 16 amino acids. Here the CDR3 DNA reads TGTGCCAGCAGCTCATTGACGGCAGGGGTGGTCGATGAGCAGTTCTTC. Its protein product is CASSSLTAGVVDEQFF. Together with reference TRBV5-8 and TRBJ2-1, the CDR3 gives the full variable domain: EAGVTQSPTHLIKTRGQQATLRCSPISGHTSVYWYQQALGLGLQFLLWYDEGEERNRGNFPPRFSGRQFPNYSSELNVNALELEDSALYLCASSSLTAGVVDEQFFGPGTRLTVL.

The gene calls are TRBV19 and TRBJ1-5; 12 nucleotides match TRBD1. In germline, CDR1 is LNHDA, CDR2 SQIVND (reference sequence). J was trimmed by 2 bases and V by 1 base; bases with no gene match: 3. This CDR3 is built from 17 residues. The CDR3 bases are TGTGCCAGTAGTATAGTGGGACAGGGGGCTGGCAATCAGCCCCAGCATTTT. Protein: CASSIVGQGAGNQPQHF.

This chain connects TRBV4-2 to TRBJ2-3; 9 nucleotides match TRBD2. The CDR3 covers 18 residues. The V and J ends lost 3 bases and 3 bases, in that order; junction bases with no gene match: 13. Germline CDR1 and CDR2: LGHNA and YNFKEQ. The CDR3 sequence is CASSQEPLAGRRTDTQYF. The CDR3 DNA reads as TGTGCCAGCAGCCAGGAACCGCTAGCGGGGCGGAGGACAGATACGCAGTATTTT.

The chain recombines TRBV6-5 with TRBJ1-1, with D perhaps matching TRBD1 (6 bases). Trimming removed 6 bases from V and 0 bases from J, with 14 bases in between. This CDR3 is built from 15 residues. The germline V gene encodes CDR1 MNHEY and CDR2 SVGAGI. This CDR3 is CASSHGTTMNTEAFF. The CDR3 bases are TGTGCCAGCAGCCATGGGACAACCATGAACACTGAAGCTTTCTTT.